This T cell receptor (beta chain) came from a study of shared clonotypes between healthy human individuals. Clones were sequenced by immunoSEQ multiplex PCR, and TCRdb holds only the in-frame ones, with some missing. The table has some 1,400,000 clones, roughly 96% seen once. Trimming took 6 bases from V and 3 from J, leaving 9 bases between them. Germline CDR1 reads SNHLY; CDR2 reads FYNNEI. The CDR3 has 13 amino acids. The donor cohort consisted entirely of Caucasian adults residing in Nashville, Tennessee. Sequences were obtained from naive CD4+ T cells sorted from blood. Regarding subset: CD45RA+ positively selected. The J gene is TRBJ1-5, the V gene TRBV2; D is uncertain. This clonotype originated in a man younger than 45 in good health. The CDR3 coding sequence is TGTGCCAGCAGAGGACTGATCAATCAGCCCCAGCATTTT. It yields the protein CASRGLINQPQHF.